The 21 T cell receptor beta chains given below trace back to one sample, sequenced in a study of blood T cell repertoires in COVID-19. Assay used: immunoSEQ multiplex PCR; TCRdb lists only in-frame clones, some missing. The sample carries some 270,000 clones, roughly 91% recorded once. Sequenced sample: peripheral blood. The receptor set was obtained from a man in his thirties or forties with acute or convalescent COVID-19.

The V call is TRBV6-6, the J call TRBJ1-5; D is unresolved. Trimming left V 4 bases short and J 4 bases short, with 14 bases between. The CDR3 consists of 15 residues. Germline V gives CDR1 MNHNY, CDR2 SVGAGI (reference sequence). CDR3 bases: TGTGCCAGCAGTTTACTCCCTGACATGAATCAGCCCCAGCATTTT. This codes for CASSLLPDMNQPQHF.

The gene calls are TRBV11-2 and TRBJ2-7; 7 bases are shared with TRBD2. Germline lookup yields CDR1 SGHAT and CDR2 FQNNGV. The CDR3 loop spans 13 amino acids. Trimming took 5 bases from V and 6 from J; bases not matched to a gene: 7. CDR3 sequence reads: CASSQGLVSEQYF. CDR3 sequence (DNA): TGTGCCAGCAGCCAAGGACTAGTAAGCGAGCAGTACTTC.

CDR3 residues: CASSSVGAPSYTF. CDR3 bases: TGTGCCAGCAGCTCTGTGGGGGCACCAAGCTACACCTTC. The chain recombines TRBV5-4 with TRBJ1-2; D is possibly TRBD1 (6 bases). The germline V gene encodes CDR1 SGHNT and CDR2 YYREEE (reference sequence). This CDR3 has 13 residues. Between the trimmed V and J ends, which lost 3 bases and 9 bases, there was a span of 15 bases.

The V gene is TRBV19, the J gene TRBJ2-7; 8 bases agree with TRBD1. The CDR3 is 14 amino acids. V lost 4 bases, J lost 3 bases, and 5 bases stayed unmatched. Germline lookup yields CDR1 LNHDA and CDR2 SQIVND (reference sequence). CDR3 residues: CASSTGQVGYEQYF. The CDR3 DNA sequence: TGTGCCAGTAGTACGGGACAGGTCGGCTACGAGCAGTACTTC.

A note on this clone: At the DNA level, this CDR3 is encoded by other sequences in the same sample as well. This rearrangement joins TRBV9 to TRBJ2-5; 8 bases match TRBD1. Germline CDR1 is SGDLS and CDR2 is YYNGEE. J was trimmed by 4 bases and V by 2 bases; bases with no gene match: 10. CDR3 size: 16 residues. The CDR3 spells CASSVGPSGGGETQYF. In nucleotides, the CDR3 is TGTGCCAGCAGCGTGGGCCCGTCAGGGGGCGGAGAGACCCAGTACTTC.

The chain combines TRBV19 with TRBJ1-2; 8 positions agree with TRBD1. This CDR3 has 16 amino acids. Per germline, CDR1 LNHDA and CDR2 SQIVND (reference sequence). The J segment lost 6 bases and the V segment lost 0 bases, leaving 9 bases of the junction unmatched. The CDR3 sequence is CASSIDVGRGRDGYTF. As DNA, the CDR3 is TGTGCCAGTAGTATAGATGTTGGCAGGGGGCGCGATGGCTACACCTTC.

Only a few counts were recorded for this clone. CDR3 in DNA: TGTGCCGGAGGGCGTTCCGGGCGCACAGATACGCAGTATTTT. Protein sequence: CAGGRSGRTDTQYF. The chain uses TRBV30 and TRBJ2-3, with D possibly matching TRBD2 (6 bases). CDR3 length equals 14 residues. Per the germline V gene, CDR1 is GTSNPN and CDR2 is SVGIG (reference sequence). V was clipped by 8 bases and J by 1 base, with 16 bases between them.

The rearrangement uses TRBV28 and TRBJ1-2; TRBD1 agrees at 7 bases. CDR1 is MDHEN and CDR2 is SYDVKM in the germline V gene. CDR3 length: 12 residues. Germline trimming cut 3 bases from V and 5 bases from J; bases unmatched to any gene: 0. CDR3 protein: CASSLGQYGYTF. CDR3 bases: TGTGCCAGCAGTTTGGGACAGTATGGCTACACCTTC.

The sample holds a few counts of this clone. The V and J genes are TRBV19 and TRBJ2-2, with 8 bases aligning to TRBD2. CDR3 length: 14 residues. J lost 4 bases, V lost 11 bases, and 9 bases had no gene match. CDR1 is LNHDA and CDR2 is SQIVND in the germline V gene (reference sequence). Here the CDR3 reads CASGRSGSTGELFF. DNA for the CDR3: TGTGCCTCCGGTAGGAGCGGGAGCACCGGGGAGCTGTTTTTT.

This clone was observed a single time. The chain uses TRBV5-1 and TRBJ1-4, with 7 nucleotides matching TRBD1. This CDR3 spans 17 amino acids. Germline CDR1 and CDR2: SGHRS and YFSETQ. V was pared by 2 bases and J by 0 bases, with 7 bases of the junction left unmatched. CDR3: CASSFQGGGPTNEKLFF. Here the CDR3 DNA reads TGCGCCAGCAGCTTTCAGGGGGGCGGACCAACTAATGAAAAACTGTTTTTT. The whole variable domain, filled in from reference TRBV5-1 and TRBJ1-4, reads KAGVTQTPRYLIKTRGQQVTLSCSPISGHRSVSWYQQTPGQGLQFLFEYFSETQRNKGNFPGRFSGRQFSNSRSEMNVSTLELGDSALYLCASSFQGGGPTNEKLFFGSGTQLSVL.

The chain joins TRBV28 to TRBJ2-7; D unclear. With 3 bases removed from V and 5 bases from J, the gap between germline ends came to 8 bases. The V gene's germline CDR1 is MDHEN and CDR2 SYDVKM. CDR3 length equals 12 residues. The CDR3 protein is CASSFGFNEQYF. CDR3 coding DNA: TGTGCCAGCAGTTTCGGGTTCAACGAGCAGTACTTC.

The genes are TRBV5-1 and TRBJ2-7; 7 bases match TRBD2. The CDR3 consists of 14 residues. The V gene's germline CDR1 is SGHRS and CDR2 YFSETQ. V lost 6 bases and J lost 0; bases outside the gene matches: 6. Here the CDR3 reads CASKWGGGSYEQYF. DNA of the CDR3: TGCGCCAGCAAGTGGGGCGGGGGCTCCTACGAGCAGTACTTC.

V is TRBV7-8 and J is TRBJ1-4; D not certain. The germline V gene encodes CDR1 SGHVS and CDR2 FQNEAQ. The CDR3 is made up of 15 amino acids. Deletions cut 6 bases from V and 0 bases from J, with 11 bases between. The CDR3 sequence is CASRNPGATNEKLFF. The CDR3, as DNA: TGTGCCAGCAGGAATCCCGGTGCAACTAATGAAAAACTGTTTTTT.

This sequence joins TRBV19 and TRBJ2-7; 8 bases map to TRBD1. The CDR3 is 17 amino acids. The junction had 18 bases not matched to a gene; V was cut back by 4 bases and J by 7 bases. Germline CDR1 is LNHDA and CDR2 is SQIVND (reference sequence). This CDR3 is CASSTVGGTGNFGEQYF. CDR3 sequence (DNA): TGTGCCAGTAGTACAGTAGGTGGGACAGGTAATTTCGGGGAGCAGTACTTC. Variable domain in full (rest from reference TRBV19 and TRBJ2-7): DGGITQSPKYLFRKEGQNVTLSCEQNLNHDAMYWYRQDPGQGLRLIYYSQIVNDFQKGDIAEGYSVSREKKESFPLTVTSAQKNPTAFYLCASSTVGGTGNFGEQYFGPGTRLTVT.

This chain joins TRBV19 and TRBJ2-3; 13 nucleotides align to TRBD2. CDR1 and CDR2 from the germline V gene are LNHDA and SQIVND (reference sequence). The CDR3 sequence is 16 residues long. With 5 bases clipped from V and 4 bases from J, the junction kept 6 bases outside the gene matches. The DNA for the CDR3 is TGTGCCAGTAGTCTGCCCACTAGCGGGAGGGCAGATACGCAGTATTTT. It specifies CASSLPTSGRADTQYF.

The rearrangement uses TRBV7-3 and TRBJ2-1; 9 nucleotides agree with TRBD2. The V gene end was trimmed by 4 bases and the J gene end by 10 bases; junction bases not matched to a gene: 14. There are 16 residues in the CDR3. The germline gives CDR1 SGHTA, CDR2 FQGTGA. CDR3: CASSSVNSGSGREQFF. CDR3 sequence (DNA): TGTGCCAGCAGCTCTGTTAATAGCGGGAGTGGCAGGGAGCAGTTCTTC.

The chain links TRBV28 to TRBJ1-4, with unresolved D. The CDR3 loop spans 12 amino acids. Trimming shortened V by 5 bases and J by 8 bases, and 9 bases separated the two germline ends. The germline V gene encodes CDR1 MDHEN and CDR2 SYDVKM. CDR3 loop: CASSLIREKLFF. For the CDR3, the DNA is TGTGCCAGCAGTCTGATTCGGGAAAAACTGTTTTTT.

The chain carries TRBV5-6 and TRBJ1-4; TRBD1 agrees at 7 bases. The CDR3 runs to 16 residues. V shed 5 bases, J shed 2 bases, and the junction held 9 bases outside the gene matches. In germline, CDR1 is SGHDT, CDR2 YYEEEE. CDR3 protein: CASSSDREWTNEKLFF. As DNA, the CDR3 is TGTGCCAGCAGTTCTGACAGGGAATGGACTAATGAAAAACTGTTTTTT.

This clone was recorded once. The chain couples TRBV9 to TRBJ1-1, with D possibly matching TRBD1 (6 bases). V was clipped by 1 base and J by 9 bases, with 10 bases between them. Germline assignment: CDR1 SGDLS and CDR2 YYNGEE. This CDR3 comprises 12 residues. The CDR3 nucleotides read TGTGCCAGCAGCGTACCGGGACAACAAGCTTTCTTT. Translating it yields CASSVPGQQAFF.

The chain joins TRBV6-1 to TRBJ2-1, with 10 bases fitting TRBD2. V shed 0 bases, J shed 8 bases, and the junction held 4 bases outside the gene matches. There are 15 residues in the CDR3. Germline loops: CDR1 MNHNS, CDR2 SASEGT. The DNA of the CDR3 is TGTGCCAGCAGTGAAGCGGGAGCGGGGGGGGATGAGCAGTTCTTC. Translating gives CASSEAGAGGDEQFF.

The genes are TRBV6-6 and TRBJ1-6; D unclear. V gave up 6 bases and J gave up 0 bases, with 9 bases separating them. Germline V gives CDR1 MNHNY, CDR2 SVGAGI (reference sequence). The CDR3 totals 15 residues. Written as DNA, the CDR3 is TGTGCCAGCAGGGACGGGAGCTCCTATAATTCACCCCTCCACTTT. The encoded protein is CASRDGSSYNSPLHF.